This entry concerns a single T cell receptor (beta chain). Its target is not known. The data originate from a study of T cells after yellow fever vaccination. The study's findings and limits: Shared CD4/CD8 clonotypes were a small share, likely from convergent recombination.

From the 5' RACE reads, TCRdb called clonotypes with MiXCR, one entry per CDR3 protein. The repertoire holds roughly 500,000 distinct CDR3 sequences, with 19% as singletons. The sample consisted of PBMCs, taken 15 days after the yellow fever booster vaccination. The clonotype originates from a young man who received the YFV17D yellow fever vaccine.

The CDR3 spells CSVEWDYEQYF. DNA of the CDR3: TGCAGCGTTGAATGGGACTACGAGCAGTACTTC. This sequence joins TRBV29-1 and TRBJ2-7; D unclear. This CDR3 has 11 residues. The V end lost 2 bases, the J end lost 3 bases, and 5 bases lay between the germline ends. CDR1 is SQVTM, CDR2 ANQGSEA, per germline.